This record covers a single T cell receptor (beta chain). The data were obtained in a study of T cells after yellow fever vaccination. The length of the CDR3 is 16 residues. From germline, CDR1 is SGHVS and CDR2 FQNEAQ. Trimming shortened V by 4 bases and J by 1 base, and 13 bases separated the two germline ends. One entry per CDR3 protein results from TCRdb running MiXCR on the 5' RACE reads. The sample holds some 70,000 distinct CDR3 sequences, about 6.5% seen once. The chain joins TRBV7-8 to TRBJ2-2, with D perhaps being TRBD1 or TRBD2 (5 bases each). This clonotype was sampled from a man aged 18 to 30 who received the YFV17D yellow fever vaccine. Sequences were derived from CD8+ T cells sorted from PBMCs, sampled around 45 days after the first yellow fever vaccination. The CDR3 DNA reads TGTGCCAGCAGCTCCAGGGACCGCCGGAACACCGGGGAGCTGTTTTTT. Protein product: CASSSRDRRNTGELFF.